This T cell receptor (beta chain) was recovered during a study of shared clonotypes between healthy human individuals (dated by TCRdb to the early 2020s). Study-wide context: A few men and two women, aged 18 to 49 years, made up the cohort. Per donor, three plates each were used for CD4 naive and CD4 memory, two for CD8 naive, and one for CD8 memory. The study deeply sequenced blood TCR repertoires of several healthy adults to estimate repertoire size and the extent of clonotype sharing between individuals. To increase sequencing depth and limit assay-specific biases, TCR repertoire library preparation and sequencing were carried out by different laboratories using diverse techniques. Per donor, leukapheresis produced somewhere between about 0.94 and 9 billion PBMCs.

CD8 naive samples were obtained by positive selection for CCR7 among CD45RO-negative cells, yielding a CD45RA+CCR7+ population from which TemRA cells were excluded. Healthy HIV-negative adults with no recently reported acute infections or vaccinations were included as donors. All donors were Caucasian adults living in Nashville, Tennessee, USA. Blood was collected by leukapheresis, and PBMCs were isolated by Ficoll-Histopaque density gradient centrifugation and then cryopreserved in liquid nitrogen vapor phase. Analytical flow cytometry was used to check the purity and quantity of each magnetically sorted T cell population. From each sorted fraction, genomic DNA was isolated and quantified by UV absorbance on a Nanodrop 2000c. Using the deep immunoSEQ assay, multiplex PCR amplified TCR CDR3 regions from genomic DNA. Genomic DNA extracted from each cell subset was distributed evenly over all wells of several immunoSEQ 96-well plates, and each plate served as one replicate. For sorted subsets, 150 to 250 ng genomic DNA, equal to 30,000 or so T cell genomes, was loaded into each replicate PCR. Purified libraries were measured with a Qubit 3.0 fluorometer, size-checked on a Bioanalyzer 2100, and measured again with the KAPA Library Quantification kit. Every immunoSEQ 96-well plate was sequenced on a dedicated single-read 150-cycle Illumina NextSeq 550 flow cell. Concerning the study's data processing: Because the immunoSEQ output held only junctional sequences and lacked quality scores, the filtering could not match the filtering applied to full-length reads. To assign V/J genes and CDR3, sequences were annotated using PyIR, a Python wrapper for IgBLAST v1.9, with IMGT germline references. Any read was removed if the V/J assignment was weak (E-value above 1e-6), the CDR3 was missing, or the read contained stop codons, out-of-frame junctions, or ambiguous translated residues. V3J clonotypes were defined by identical inferred V gene, J gene, and CDR3 amino acid sequence. Percentage overlap between repertoires was computed as shared unique clonotypes divided by the size of the smaller repertoire. Three approaches were used to assess repertoire richness: RTK rarefaction, the Chao1 estimator, and Recon v2.1 estimates of unobserved clonotypes. Generation probabilities for all TCRbeta clonotypes obtained by the gDNA method from a handful of donors were computed using OLGA. TCRdb took over this immuneACCESS table, retaining in-frame rearrangements with V and J assigned. Such tables are incomplete; in checked studies, under half of the missing clones stem from an unresolved V gene, and the remainder is unexplained. From that table come the V and J calls and clone size; the DNA was used to work out D and trimming. The sample table records a few hundred thousand clones; roughly 96% of these occur just once. The top ten constitute less than 0.13% of the sample.

Overall study outcomes, separate from this receptor: Larger estimated clonotype richness was generally found for naive subsets than for memory subsets. Compared with non-shared clonotypes, the clonotypes found in all four sorted-subset donors had higher generation probabilities. Sampling was limited to blood, and TCR repertoires in tissue likely differ from TCR repertoires in blood. Based on pairwise subsampling, the degree of clonotype sharing among donors was expected to be affected by sequencing depth. Because the study included only a small number of donors, the genetic and exposure-history diversity represented was limited. Even with the large sequencing depth, rarefaction of the sorted-subset datasets indicated that sequencing was incomplete. Across a few donors, about 5.2% of naive CD4, approximately 3.6% of naive CD8, 2.3% of memory CD4, and roughly 0.4% of memory CD8 clonotypes were shared.

Worth noting for this clone: Its recognized antigen is unknown. Within one base of it there is no much larger clone, and no base qualities were kept.

The sequencing sample was made of naive CD8+ T cells sorted from blood. The cell subset or site label corresponds to: CD45RA+CCR7+. This receptor was obtained from a woman aged 25 to 45 in good health.

The CDR3: CASSLGLGWETQYF. The nucleotide sequence reads as follows: TGTGCCAGCAGCTTAGGCCTAGGATGGGAGACCCAGTACTTC. The rearranged segments are TRBV13 and TRBJ2-5, with the D gene not clear enough to name. Based on the germline V gene (reference sequence), the CDR1 and CDR2 sequences are PRHDT and FYEKMQ. From the cysteine up to the phenylalanine, the CDR3 has a length of 14 residues. The read is trimmed to its CDR3 DNA, 42 bases read in frame from base 1. The junction shows trimming of 0 bases on V and 5 bases on J, plus 10 bases between the germline ends. The variable domain in full, with residues beyond the CDR3 obtained from the reference TRBV13 and TRBJ2-5 genes, is AAGVIQSPRHLIKEKRETATLKCYPIPRHDTVYWYQQGPGQDPQFLISFYEKMQSDKGSIPDRFSAQQFSDYHSELNMSSLELGDSALYFCASSLGLGWETQYFGPGTRLLVL.